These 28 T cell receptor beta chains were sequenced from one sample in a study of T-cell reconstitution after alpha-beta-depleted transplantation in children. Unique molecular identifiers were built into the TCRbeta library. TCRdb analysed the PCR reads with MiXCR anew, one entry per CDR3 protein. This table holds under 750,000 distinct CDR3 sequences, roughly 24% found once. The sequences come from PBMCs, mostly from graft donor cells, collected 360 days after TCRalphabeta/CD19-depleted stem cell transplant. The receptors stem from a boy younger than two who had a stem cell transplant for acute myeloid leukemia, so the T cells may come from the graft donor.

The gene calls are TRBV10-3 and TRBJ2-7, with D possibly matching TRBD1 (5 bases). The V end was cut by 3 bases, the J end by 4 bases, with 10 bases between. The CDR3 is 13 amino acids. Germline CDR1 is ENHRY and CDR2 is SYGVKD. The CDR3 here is CAISEGRVYEQYV. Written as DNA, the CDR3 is TGTGCCATCAGTGAAGGCAGGGTATACGAGCAGTACGTC.

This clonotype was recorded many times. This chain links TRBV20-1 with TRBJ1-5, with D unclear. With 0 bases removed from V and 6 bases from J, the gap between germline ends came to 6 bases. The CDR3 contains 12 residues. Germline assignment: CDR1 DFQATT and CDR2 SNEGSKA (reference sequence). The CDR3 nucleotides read TGCAGTGCTAGAGAGCGGAGTCAGCCCCAGCATTTT. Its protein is CSARERSQPQHF.

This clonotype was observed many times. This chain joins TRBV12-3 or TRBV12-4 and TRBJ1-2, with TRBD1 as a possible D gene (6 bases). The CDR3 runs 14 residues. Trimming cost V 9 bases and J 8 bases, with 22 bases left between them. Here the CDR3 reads CASRAGGTRTGYTF. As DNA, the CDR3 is TGTGCCAGTCGCGCGGGGGGGACACGGACAGGCTACACCTTC.

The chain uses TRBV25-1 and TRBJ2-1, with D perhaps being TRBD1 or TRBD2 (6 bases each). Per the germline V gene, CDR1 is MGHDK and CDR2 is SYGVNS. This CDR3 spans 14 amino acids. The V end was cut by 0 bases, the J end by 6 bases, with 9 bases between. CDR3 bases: TGTGCCAGCAGTGAATATGAGGGGGGCAATGAGCAGTTCTTC. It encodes CASSEYEGGNEQFF. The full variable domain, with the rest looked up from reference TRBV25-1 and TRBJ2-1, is EADIYQTPRYLVIGTGKKITLECSQTMGHDKMYWYQQDPGMELHLIHYSYGVNSTEKGDLSSESTVSRIRTEHFPLTLESARPSHTSQYLCASSEYEGGNEQFFGPGTRLTVL.

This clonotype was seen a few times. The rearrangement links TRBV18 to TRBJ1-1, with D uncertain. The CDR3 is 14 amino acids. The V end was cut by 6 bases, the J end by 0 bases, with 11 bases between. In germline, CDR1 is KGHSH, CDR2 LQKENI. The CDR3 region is CASSLGPMNTEAFF. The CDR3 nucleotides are TGTGCCAGCTCCCTTGGTCCCATGAACACTGAAGCTTTCTTT.

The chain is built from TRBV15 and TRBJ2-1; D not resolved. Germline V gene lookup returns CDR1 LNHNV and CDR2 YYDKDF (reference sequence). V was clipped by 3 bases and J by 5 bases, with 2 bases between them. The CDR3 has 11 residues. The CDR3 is CATSSDNEQFF. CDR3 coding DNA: TGTGCCACCAGCAGTGACAATGAGCAGTTCTTC.

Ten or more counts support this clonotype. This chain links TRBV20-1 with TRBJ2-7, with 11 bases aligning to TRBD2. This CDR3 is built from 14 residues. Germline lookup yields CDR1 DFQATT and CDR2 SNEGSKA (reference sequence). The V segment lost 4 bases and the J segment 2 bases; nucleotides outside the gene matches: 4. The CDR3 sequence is CSATLAGGAYEQYV. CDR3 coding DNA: TGCAGTGCTACCCTAGCGGGGGGTGCCTACGAGCAGTACGTC.

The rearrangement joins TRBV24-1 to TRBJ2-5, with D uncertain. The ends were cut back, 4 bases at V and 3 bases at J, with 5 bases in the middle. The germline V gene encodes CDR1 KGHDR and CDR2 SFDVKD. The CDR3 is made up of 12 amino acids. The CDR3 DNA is TGTGCCACCAGTGAAACCAAAGAGACCCAGTACTTC. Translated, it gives CATSETKETQYF.

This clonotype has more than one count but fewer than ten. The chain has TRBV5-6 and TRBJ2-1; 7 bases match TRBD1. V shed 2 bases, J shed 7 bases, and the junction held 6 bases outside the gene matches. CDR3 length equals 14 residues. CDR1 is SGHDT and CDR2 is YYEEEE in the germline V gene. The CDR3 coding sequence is TGTGCCAGCAGCTTCGGGACAGAAAAAAATGAGCAGTTCTTC. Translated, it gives CASSFGTEKNEQFF.

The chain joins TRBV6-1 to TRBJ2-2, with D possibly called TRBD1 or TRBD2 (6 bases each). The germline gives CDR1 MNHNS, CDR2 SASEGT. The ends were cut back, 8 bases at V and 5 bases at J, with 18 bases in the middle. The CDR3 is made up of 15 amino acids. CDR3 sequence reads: CASRRGHGRTGELFF. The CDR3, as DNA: TGTGCCAGCCGCAGGGGACATGGGAGGACCGGGGAGCTGTTTTTT.

The CDR3 spells CASSPGAVLTGSGTQYF. In nucleotides, the CDR3 is TGTGCCAGCTCACCAGGAGCGGTTCTAACAGGGTCGGGGACCCAGTACTTC. The rearrangement uses TRBV18 and TRBJ2-5; D is perhaps TRBD1 (6 bases). Germline CDR1 reads KGHSH; CDR2 reads LQKENI. The CDR3 totals 17 residues. Between the trimmed V and J ends, which lost 2 bases and 7 bases, there was a span of 23 bases.

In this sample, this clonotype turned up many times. CDR3 bases: TGTGCCAGCAGTGACTCGGGGGGGGCGAGCACCGGGGAGCTGTTTTTT. This translates into CASSDSGGASTGELFF. V usage is TRBV6-4 and J usage is TRBJ2-2; D possibly corresponds to TRBD2 (7 bases). CDR1 and CDR2 from the germline V gene are MRHNA and SNTAGT. Trimming took off 0 bases at V and 4 bases at J, with 12 bases between the two ends. There are 16 residues in the CDR3.

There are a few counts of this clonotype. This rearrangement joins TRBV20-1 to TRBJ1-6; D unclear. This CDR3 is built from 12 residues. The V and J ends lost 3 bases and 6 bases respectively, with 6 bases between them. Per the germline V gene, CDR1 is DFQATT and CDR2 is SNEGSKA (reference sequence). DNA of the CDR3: TGCAGTGCTAGTTTTCGTAATTCACCCCTCCACTTT. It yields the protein CSASFRNSPLHF.

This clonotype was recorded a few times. CDR3 loop: CSGGFGTDQSTF. The CDR3 coding sequence is TGCAGCGGCGGTTTCGGGACAGACCAGTCCACCTTC. J is TRBJ1-2 and V is TRBV29-1, with 7 nucleotides matching TRBD1. CDR1 is SQVTM, CDR2 ANQGSEA, per germline. The CDR3 has 12 residues. Trimming removed 7 bases from V and 13 bases from J; junction bases left unmatched: 15. Full variable domain (outside the CDR3, taken from reference TRBV29-1 and TRBJ1-2): SAVISQKPSRDICQRGTSLTIQCQVDSQVTMMFWYRQQPGQSLTLIATANQGSEATYESGFVIDKFPISRPNLTFSTLTVSNMSPEDSSIYLCSGGFGTDQSTFGSGTRLTVV.

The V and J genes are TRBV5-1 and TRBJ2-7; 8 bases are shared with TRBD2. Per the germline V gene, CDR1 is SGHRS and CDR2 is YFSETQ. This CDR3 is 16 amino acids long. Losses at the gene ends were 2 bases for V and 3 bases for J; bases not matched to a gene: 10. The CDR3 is CASSFPFGGAYYEQYV. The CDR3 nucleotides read TGCGCCAGCAGCTTCCCATTCGGGGGGGCCTACTACGAGCAGTACGTC.

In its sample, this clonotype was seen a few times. In nucleotides, the CDR3 is TGTGCCAGCGGGGGTGGTCGGACTGAAGCTTTCTTT. It translates to CASGGGRTEAFF. This chain links TRBV7-9 with TRBJ1-1, with a possible D match to TRBD1 (5 bases). This CDR3 spans 12 amino acids. The V and J ends lost 8 bases and 5 bases respectively, with 12 bases between them. The germline V gene encodes CDR1 SEHNR and CDR2 FQNEAQ (reference sequence). Variable domain in full (rest from reference TRBV7-9 and TRBJ1-1): DTGVSQNPRHKITKRGQNVTFRCDPISEHNRLYWYRQTLGQGPEFLTYFQNEAQLEKSRLLSDRFSAERPKGSFSTLEIQRTEQGDSAMYLCASGGGRTEAFFGQGTRLTVV.

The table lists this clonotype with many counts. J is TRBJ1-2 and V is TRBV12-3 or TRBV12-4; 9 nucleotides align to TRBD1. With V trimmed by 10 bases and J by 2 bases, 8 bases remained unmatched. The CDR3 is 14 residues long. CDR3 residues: CATRGQGRNYGYTF. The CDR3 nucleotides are TGTGCCACCAGGGGACAGGGAAGAAACTATGGCTACACCTTC.

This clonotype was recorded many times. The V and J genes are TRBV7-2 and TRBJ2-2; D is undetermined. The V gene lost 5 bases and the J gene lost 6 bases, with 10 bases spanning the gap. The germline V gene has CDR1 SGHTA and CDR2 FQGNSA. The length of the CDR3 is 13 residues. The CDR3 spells CASSPQRAGELFF. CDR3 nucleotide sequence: TGTGCCAGCAGCCCCCAAAGGGCCGGGGAGCTGTTTTTT.

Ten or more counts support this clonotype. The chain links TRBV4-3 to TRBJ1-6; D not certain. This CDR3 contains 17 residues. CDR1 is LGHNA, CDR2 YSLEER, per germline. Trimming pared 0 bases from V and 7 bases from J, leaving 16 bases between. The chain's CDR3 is CASSQEYAGRENSPLHF. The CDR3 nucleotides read TGCGCCAGCAGCCAAGAGTACGCAGGACGTGAGAATTCACCCCTCCACTTT.

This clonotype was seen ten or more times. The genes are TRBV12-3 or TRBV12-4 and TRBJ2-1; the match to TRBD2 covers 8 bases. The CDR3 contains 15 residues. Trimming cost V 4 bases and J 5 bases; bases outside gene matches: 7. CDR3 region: CASSSGGTWHNEQFF. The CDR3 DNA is TGTGCCAGCAGTTCGGGAGGGACATGGCACAATGAGCAGTTCTTC.

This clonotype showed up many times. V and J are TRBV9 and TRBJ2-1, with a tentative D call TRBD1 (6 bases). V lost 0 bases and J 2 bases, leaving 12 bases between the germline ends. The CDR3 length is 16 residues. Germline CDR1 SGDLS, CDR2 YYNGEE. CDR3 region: CASSVGWTVTYNEQFF. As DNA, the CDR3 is TGTGCCAGCAGCGTAGGGTGGACAGTCACCTACAATGAGCAGTTCTTC.

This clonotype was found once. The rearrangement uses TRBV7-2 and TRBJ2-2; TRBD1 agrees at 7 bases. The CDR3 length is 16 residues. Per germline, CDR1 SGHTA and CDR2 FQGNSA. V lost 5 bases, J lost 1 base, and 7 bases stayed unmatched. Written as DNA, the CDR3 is TGTGCCAGCAGCGCCAGGACAGGCGTGAACACCGGGGAGCTGTTTTTT. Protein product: CASSARTGVNTGELFF.

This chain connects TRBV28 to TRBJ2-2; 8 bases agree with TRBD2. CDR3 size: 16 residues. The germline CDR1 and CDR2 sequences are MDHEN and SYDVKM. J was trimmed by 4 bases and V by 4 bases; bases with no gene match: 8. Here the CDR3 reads CASSSLTAGGTGELFF. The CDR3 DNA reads TGTGCCAGCAGTTCCTTGACCGCGGGGGGCACCGGGGAGCTGTTTTTT.

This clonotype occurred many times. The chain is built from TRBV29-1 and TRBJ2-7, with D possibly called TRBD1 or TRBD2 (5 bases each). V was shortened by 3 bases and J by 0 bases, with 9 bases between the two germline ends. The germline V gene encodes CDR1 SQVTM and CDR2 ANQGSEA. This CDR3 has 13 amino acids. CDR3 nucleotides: TGCAGCGTTGAGGGAGACAGCTCCTACGAGCAGTACTTC. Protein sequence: CSVEGDSSYEQYF.

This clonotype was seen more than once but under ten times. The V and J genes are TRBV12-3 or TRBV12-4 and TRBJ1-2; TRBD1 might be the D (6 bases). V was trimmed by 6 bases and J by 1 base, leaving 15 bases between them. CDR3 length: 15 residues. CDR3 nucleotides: TGTGCCAGCAGCCGTACAGGGCGCATTAACTATGGCTACACCTTC. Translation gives CASSRTGRINYGYTF.

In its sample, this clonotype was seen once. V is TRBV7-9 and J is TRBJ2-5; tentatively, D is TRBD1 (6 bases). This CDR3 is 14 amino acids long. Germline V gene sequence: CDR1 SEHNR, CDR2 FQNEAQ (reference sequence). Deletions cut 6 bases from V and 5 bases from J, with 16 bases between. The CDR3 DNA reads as TGTGCCAGCAGATCTGAACAGGGTTGGGAGACCCAGTACTTC. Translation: CASRSEQGWETQYF.

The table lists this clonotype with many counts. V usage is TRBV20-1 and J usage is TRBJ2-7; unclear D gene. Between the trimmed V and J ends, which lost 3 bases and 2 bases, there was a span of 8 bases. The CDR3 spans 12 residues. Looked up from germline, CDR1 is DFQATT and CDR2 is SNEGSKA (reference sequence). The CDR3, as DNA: TGCAGTGCTAGTGGCCTAACCTACGAGCAGTACTTC. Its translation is CSASGLTYEQYF.

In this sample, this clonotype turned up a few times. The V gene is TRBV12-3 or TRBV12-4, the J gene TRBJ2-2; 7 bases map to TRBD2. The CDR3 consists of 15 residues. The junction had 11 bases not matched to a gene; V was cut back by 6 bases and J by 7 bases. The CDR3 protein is CASSLKLGGNGELFF. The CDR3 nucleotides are TGTGCCAGCAGCCTCAAGTTGGGGGGGAACGGGGAGCTGTTTTTT.